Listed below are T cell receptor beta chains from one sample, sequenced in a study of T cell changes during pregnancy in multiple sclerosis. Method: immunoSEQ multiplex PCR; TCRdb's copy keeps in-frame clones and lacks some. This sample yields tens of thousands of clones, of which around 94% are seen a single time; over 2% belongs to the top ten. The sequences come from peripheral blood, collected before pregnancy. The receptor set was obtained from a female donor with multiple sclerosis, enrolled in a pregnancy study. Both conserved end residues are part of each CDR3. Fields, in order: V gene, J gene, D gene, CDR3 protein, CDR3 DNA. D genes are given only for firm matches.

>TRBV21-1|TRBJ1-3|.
CASNPTGETGNTIYF
TGTGCCAGCAACCCGACAGGGGAGACTGGAAACACCATATATTTT
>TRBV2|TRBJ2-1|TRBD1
CASSTGTGAVYNEQFF
TGTGCCAGCAGTACCGGGACAGGGGCCGTCTACAATGAGCAGTTCTTC
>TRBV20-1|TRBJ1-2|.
CSAYDSYGYTF
TGCAGTGCGTATGACAGTTATGGCTACACCTTC
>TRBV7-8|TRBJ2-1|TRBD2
CASRVAGVFSNEQFF
TGTGCCAGCAGGGTAGCGGGAGTATTTTCCAATGAGCAGTTCTTC
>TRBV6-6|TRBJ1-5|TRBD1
CASSLGQGGSNQPQHF
TGTGCCAGCAGTTTGGGACAGGGAGGCAGCAATCAGCCCCAGCATTTT
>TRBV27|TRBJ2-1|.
CASARSGLPYNEQFF
TGTGCCAGCGCCCGGTCAGGGCTCCCCTACAATGAGCAGTTCTTC
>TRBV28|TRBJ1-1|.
CASSTPGQRSYHWGFF
TGTGCCAGCAGTACACCGGGACAAAGATCTTACCATTGGGGTTTCTTT
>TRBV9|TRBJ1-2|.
CASSVEDRIGYGYTF
TGTGCCAGCAGCGTAGAAGACAGGATAGGATATGGCTACACCTTC
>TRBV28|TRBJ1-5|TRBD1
CASSLLQTGSNQPQHF
TGTGCCAGCAGTTTATTACAGACAGGGTCTAATCAGCCCCAGCATTTT
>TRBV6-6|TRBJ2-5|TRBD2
CASIQSGGGGQETQYF
TGTGCCAGCATTCAATCGGGCGGCGGGGGCCAAGAGACCCAGTACTTC
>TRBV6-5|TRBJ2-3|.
CASRLLGEGTDTQYF
TGTGCCAGCAGGCTGCTAGGGGAAGGCACAGATACGCAGTATTTT